These T cell receptor beta chains were read from a single sample in a study of T cells after yellow fever vaccination. TCRdb ran MiXCR on the 5' RACE reads and lists one entry per CDR3 protein. This sample has about 220,000 distinct CDR3 sequences, with approximately 3% found just once. The sample here was CD4+ T cells sorted from PBMCs, taken 10 days after the yellow fever booster vaccination. These receptors were obtained from a man between 18 and 29 years old who received the YFV17D yellow fever vaccine. Both conserved end residues are part of each CDR3.

CDR3 protein: CASSRTRDRESYGYTF
J gene: TRBJ1-2
V gene: TRBV4-1

CDR3 protein: CASSPRRENYEQYF
J gene: TRBJ2-7
V gene: TRBV18

CDR3 protein: CASSLLGGIDTGELFF
J gene: TRBJ2-2
V gene: TRBV7-2

CDR3 protein: CASSQTPQGLYGYTF
J gene: TRBJ1-2
V gene: TRBV4-3

CDR3 protein: CATIAGGGDTQYF
J gene: TRBJ2-3
V gene: TRBV6-5

CDR3 protein: CASSPEPGTQYF
J gene: TRBJ2-5
V gene: TRBV7-9

CDR3 protein: CASSSNGGQGETQYF
J gene: TRBJ2-5
V gene: TRBV7-2

CDR3 protein: CSARDLGGQVSFWGETQYF
J gene: TRBJ2-5
V gene: TRBV20-1

CDR3 protein: CASSQETGDTYNEQFF
J gene: TRBJ2-1
V gene: TRBV4-3

CDR3 protein: CASSYRQGNGYTF
J gene: TRBJ1-2
V gene: TRBV5-1

CDR3 protein: CASSQEGQPFSGANVLTF
J gene: TRBJ2-6
V gene: TRBV4-3

CDR3 protein: CAIRDRVGTEAFF
J gene: TRBJ1-1
V gene: TRBV19

CDR3 protein: CAIRDDRDRQPQHF
J gene: TRBJ1-5
V gene: TRBV10-3

CDR3 protein: CSAPGQGRPYEQYF
J gene: TRBJ2-7
V gene: TRBV20-1

CDR3 protein: CASSPGQAGLGRYNEQFF
J gene: TRBJ2-1
V gene: TRBV5-1

CDR3 protein: CAIRGGGAGDTQYF
J gene: TRBJ2-3
V gene: TRBV10-3

CDR3 protein: CASSPLRSGGAREQYF
J gene: TRBJ2-7
V gene: TRBV5-6

CDR3 protein: CASSDRGSPSGNTIYF
J gene: TRBJ1-3
V gene: TRBV6-6

CDR3 protein: CASSFGTQATYGYTF
J gene: TRBJ1-2
V gene: TRBV27

CDR3 protein: CASSLWDMEAGYTF
J gene: TRBJ1-2
V gene: TRBV7-2

CDR3 protein: CATSDSPTADTQYF
J gene: TRBJ2-3
V gene: TRBV24-1

CDR3 protein: CASSLAGTGNTIYF
J gene: TRBJ1-3
V gene: TRBV5-5

CDR3 protein: CASSFGTGGTSPLHF
J gene: TRBJ1-6
V gene: TRBV7-3

CDR3 protein: CASSLAPGTIKNIQYF
J gene: TRBJ2-4
V gene: TRBV5-1

CDR3 protein: CASSFGLRTEAFF
J gene: TRBJ1-1
V gene: TRBV11-2

CDR3 protein: CASSSGTVLQETQYF
J gene: TRBJ2-5
V gene: TRBV11-1

CDR3 protein: CASSLALFQGPLEKNIQYF
J gene: TRBJ2-4
V gene: TRBV13

CDR3 protein: CASSTQETQYF
J gene: TRBJ2-5
V gene: TRBV28

CDR3 protein: CASSESTSGGADEQFF
J gene: TRBJ2-1
V gene: TRBV2

CDR3 protein: CASTEQARREKLFF
J gene: TRBJ1-4
V gene: TRBV6-1

CDR3 protein: CASSLVGTTGELFF
J gene: TRBJ2-2
V gene: TRBV5-1

CDR3 protein: CASTLRSRKGLYGYTF
J gene: TRBJ1-2
V gene: TRBV12-3/TRBV12-4

CDR3 protein: CASSSRAEGNEQFF
J gene: TRBJ2-1
V gene: TRBV28

CDR3 protein: CASSAQSSGNTIYF
J gene: TRBJ1-3
V gene: TRBV7-2

CDR3 protein: CASAPHRDSYEQYF
J gene: TRBJ2-7
V gene: TRBV5-1

CDR3 protein: CASSGDRGLEKLFF
J gene: TRBJ1-4
V gene: TRBV5-4

CDR3 protein: CASGGARSTDTQYF
J gene: TRBJ2-3
V gene: TRBV5-1

CDR3 protein: CAISDHGQGAEGTQYF
J gene: TRBJ2-5
V gene: TRBV10-3

CDR3 protein: CASSLLGQGHEAFF
J gene: TRBJ1-1
V gene: TRBV28

CDR3 protein: CASSFGRAINEQFF
J gene: TRBJ2-1
V gene: TRBV7-9

CDR3 protein: CSIHRGFGELFF
J gene: TRBJ2-2
V gene: TRBV20-1

CDR3 protein: CASTPAAALYQPQHF
J gene: TRBJ1-5
V gene: TRBV6-1

CDR3 protein: CASSRQGISGNTIYF
J gene: TRBJ1-3
V gene: TRBV6-6

CDR3 protein: CSARQGISPLHF
J gene: TRBJ1-6
V gene: TRBV20-1

CDR3 protein: CASSQTQGLGTGELFF
J gene: TRBJ2-2
V gene: TRBV4-2

CDR3 protein: CSATDYRDSYEQYF
J gene: TRBJ2-7
V gene: TRBV29-1

CDR3 protein: CGIRMTGGSGNEQFF
J gene: TRBJ2-1
V gene: TRBV10-3

CDR3 protein: CASSEGQRTYEQYF
J gene: TRBJ2-7
V gene: TRBV9

CDR3 protein: CASSFLGNSPLHF
J gene: TRBJ1-6
V gene: TRBV7-9

CDR3 protein: CASSLGSGGPGEQYF
J gene: TRBJ2-7
V gene: TRBV5-1

CDR3 protein: CASSLWQGISSPLHF
J gene: TRBJ1-6
V gene: TRBV27

CDR3 protein: CASSPHSTDTQYF
J gene: TRBJ2-3
V gene: TRBV7-2

CDR3 protein: CASSKISGGALEQFF
J gene: TRBJ2-1
V gene: TRBV11-2

CDR3 protein: CASSLGSLGISGGDTQYF
J gene: TRBJ2-3
V gene: TRBV7-8

CDR3 protein: CASSFSQWNEQFF
J gene: TRBJ2-1
V gene: TRBV7-9

CDR3 protein: CASSQSRGNTEAFF
J gene: TRBJ1-1
V gene: TRBV16

CDR3 protein: CASSYSGDGNYGYTF
J gene: TRBJ1-2
V gene: TRBV6-6

CDR3 protein: CASSSGILRGNQPQHF
J gene: TRBJ1-5
V gene: TRBV12-3/TRBV12-4

CDR3 protein: CASSQAPVGGEKIRADTQYF
J gene: TRBJ2-3
V gene: TRBV4-3

CDR3 protein: CASNLDSSLETQYF
J gene: TRBJ2-5
V gene: TRBV5-4